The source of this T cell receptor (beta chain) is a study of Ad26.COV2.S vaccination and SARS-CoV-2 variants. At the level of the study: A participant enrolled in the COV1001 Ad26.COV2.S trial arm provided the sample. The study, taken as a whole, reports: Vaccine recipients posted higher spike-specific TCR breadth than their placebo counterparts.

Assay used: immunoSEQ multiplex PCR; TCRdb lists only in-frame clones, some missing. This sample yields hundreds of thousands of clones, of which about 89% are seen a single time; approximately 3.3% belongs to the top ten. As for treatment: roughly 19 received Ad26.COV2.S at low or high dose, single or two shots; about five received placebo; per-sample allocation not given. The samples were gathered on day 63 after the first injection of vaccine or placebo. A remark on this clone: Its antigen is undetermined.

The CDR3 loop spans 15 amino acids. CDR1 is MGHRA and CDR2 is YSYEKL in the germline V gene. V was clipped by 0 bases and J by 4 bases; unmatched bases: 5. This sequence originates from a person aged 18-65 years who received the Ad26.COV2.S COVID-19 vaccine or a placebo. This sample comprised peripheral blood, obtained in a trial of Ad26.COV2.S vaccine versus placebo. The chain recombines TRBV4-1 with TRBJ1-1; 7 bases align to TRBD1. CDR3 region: CASSQEDRAPTEAFF. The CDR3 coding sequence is TGCGCCAGCAGCCAAGAAGACAGGGCACCCACTGAAGCTTTCTTT.